Presented here are 7 T cell receptor beta chains from one specimen sequenced in a study of CD8+CD57+ T cells in acquired aplastic anemia. For CDR3 and TCR beta VDJ profiling, genomic DNA was the template used. MiXCR, run by TCRdb on the reads, gives a single entry per CDR3 protein. The sample consists of approximately 250,000 distinct CDR3 sequences, 82% of them appearing once. Patients selected for sequencing had displayed CD8+CD57+ cell expansion by flow cytometry. The sequenced sample was sorted CD4+, CD8+, or CD8+CD57+ T cells (not recorded which) from PBMCs. The receptor source for this set is a human donor with aplastic anemia.

Only one count was recorded for this clonotype. The V gene is TRBV5-6, the J gene TRBJ2-5, with TRBD2 as a possible D gene (5 bases). This CDR3 has 14 residues. Germline-derived CDR1 and CDR2 are SGHDT and YYEEEE. Trimming took 1 base from V and 4 from J, leaving 11 bases between them. The CDR3 DNA sequence: TGTGCCAGCAGCTTGCCGAGGGAGCCAGAGACCCAGTACTTC. It yields the protein CASSLPREPETQYF. Variable domain in full (rest from reference TRBV5-6 and TRBJ2-5): DAGVTQSPTHLIKTRGQQVTLRCSPKSGHDTVSWYQQALGQGPQFIFQYYEEEERQRGNFPDRFSGHQFPNYSSELNVNALLLGDSALYLCASSLPREPETQYFGPGTRLLVL.

This clonotype was picked up a small number of times. The chain is built from TRBV7-2 and TRBJ2-6, with TRBD1 matching 10 bases. Per the germline V gene, CDR1 is SGHTA and CDR2 is FQGNSA. The CDR3 consists of 17 residues. V dropped 3 bases and J dropped 11; count of bases not matched to a gene: 13. The DNA for the CDR3 is TGTGCCAGCAGCTTGACAGGGGGCGCCGACTATGCCTACGTCCTGACTTTC. It is translated as CASSLTGGADYAYVLTF.

In the case of this clonotype: The final CDR3 position lacks the conserved phenylalanine or tryptophan, pointing to a likely read error. J is TRBJ2-7 and V is TRBV20-1, with TRBD1 matching 9 bases. This CDR3 is built from 13 residues. Germline-derived CDR1 and CDR2 are DFQATT and SNEGSKA (reference sequence). The J segment lost 2 bases and the V segment lost 6 bases, leaving 5 bases of the junction unmatched. The CDR3 protein is CSAVRTGAYEQYL. The CDR3 nucleotides read TGCAGTGCCGTCAGGACAGGGGCCTACGAGCAGTACCTC.

The CDR3 DNA follows: TGTGCCAGCACTACAGGGGGCCCACGCACTGAAGCTTTCTTT. Encoded protein: CASTTGGPRTEAFF. The rearrangement joins TRBV2 to TRBJ1-1; 9 positions agree with TRBD1. The CDR3 length is 14 residues. Germline CDR1 reads SNHLY; CDR2 reads FYNNEI. V gave up 7 bases and J gave up 4 bases; unmatched junction bases: 7.

CDR3 residues: CASTGLGGQPQHF. Here the CDR3 DNA reads TGTGCCAGCACCGGACTGGGGGGACAGCCCCAGCATTTT. This chain joins TRBV6-1 and TRBJ1-5; D is possibly TRBD1 (5 bases). The germline V and J ends were trimmed by 7 bases and 7 bases, with 14 bases remaining between them. The CDR3 is 13 amino acids. Germline V gene sequence: CDR1 MNHNS, CDR2 SASEGT.

In nucleotides, the CDR3 is TGTGCCAGCGGCGGCGGGGGCCGAGAGACAGGAAACACTGAAGCTTTCTTT. It encodes CASGGGGRETGNTEAFF. The rearrangement links TRBV2 to TRBJ1-1; possible D gene TRBD1, 6 bases. Looked up from germline, CDR1 is SNHLY and CDR2 is FYNNEI. V was cut by 8 bases and J by 2 bases, with 24 bases left in between. CDR3 size: 17 residues.

This sequence joins TRBV7-2 and TRBJ2-6; either TRBD1 or TRBD2 may supply D (5 bases each). Trimming left V 0 bases short and J 11 bases short, with 20 bases between. Germline V lookup: CDR1 SGHTA, CDR2 FQGNSA. This CDR3 has 17 residues. The CDR3 loop reads CASSLAGSHGANDVLTF. The CDR3 coding sequence is TGTGCCAGCAGCTTAGCGGGTAGCCACGGGGCCAACGACGTCCTGACTTTC. Full variable domain (remainder filled in from reference TRBV7-2 and TRBJ2-6): GAGVSQSPSNKVTEKGKDVELRCDPISGHTALYWYRQSLGQGLEFLIYFQGNSAPDKSGLPSDRFSAERTGGSVSTLTIQRTQQEDSAVYLCASSLAGSHGANDVLTFGAGSRLTVL.